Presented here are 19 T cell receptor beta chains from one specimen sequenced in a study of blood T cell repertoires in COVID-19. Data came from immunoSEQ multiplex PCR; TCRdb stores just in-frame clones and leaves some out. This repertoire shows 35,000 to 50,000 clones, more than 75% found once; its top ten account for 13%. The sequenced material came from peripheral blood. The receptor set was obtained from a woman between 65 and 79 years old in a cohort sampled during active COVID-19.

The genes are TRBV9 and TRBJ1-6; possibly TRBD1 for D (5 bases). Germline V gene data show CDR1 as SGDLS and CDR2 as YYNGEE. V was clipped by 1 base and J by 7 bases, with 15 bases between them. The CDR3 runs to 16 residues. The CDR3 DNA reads TGTGCCAGCAGCGTAACCTCGGACGGGGGGAATTCACCCCTCCACTTT. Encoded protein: CASSVTSDGGNSPLHF.

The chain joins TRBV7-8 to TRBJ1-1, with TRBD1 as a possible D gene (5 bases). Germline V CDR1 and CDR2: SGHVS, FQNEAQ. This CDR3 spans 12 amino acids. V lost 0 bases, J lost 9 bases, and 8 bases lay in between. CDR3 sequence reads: CASSLADSQAFF. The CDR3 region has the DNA TGTGCCAGCAGCTTAGCCGACAGTCAAGCTTTCTTT.

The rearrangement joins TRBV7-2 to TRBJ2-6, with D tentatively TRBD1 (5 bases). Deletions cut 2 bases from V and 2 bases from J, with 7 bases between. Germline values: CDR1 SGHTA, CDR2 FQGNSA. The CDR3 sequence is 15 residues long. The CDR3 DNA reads TGTGCCAGCAGCTTACAGGGCCCTGGGGCCAACGTCCTGACTTTC. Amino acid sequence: CASSLQGPGANVLTF.

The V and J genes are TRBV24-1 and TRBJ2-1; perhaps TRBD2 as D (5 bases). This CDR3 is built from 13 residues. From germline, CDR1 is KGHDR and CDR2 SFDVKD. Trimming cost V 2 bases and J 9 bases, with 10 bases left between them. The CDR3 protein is CATSDSPRGEQFF. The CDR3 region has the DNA TGTGCCACCAGTGATTCGCCACGGGGTGAGCAGTTCTTC.

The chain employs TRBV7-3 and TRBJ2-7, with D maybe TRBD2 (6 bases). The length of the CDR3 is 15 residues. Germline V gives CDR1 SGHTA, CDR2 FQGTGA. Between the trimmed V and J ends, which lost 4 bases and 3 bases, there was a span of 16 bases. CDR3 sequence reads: CASSSQSGEHYEQYF. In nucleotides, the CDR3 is TGTGCCAGCAGCTCCCAATCGGGAGAACACTACGAGCAGTACTTC.

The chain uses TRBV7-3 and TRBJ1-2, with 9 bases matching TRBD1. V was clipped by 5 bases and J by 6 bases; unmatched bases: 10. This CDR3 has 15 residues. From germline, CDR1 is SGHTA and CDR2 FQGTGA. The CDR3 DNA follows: TGTGCCAGCAGCCAAAAAGGGACAGGGCCACATGGCTACACCTTC. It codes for CASSQKGTGPHGYTF.

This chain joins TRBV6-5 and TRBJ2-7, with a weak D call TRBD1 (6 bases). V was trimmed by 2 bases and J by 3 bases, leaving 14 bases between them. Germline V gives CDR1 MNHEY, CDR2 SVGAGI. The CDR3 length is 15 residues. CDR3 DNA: TGTGCCAGCAGTTACCGACGGACAGCCCACTACGAGCAGTACTTC. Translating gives CASSYRRTAHYEQYF.

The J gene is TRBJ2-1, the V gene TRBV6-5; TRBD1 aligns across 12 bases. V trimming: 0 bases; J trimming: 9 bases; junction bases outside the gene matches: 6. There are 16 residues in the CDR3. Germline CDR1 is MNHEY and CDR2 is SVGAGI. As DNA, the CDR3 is TGTGCCAGCAGTTACTCAGCGGGACAGGGGGCAGGTGAGCAGTTCTTC. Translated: CASSYSAGQGAGEQFF.

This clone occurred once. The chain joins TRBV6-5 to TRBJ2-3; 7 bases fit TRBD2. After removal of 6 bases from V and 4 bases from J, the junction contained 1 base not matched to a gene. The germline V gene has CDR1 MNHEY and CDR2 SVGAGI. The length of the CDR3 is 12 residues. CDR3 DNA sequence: TGTGCCAGCAGGGCGGGGGCAGATACGCAGTATTTT. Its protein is CASRAGADTQYF.

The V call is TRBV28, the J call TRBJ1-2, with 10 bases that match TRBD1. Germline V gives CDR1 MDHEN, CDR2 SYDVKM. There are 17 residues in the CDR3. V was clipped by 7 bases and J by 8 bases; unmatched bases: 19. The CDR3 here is CASTMPGTGVGVQGYTF. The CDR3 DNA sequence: TGTGCCAGCACAATGCCCGGGACAGGGGTAGGGGTTCAGGGCTACACCTTC.

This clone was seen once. Here the CDR3 DNA reads TGTGCCAGTAGTACCACTTGGGACAGTTATGGGAATGGCTACACCTTC. Protein product: CASSTTWDSYGNGYTF. The V and J genes are TRBV19 and TRBJ1-2; 7 nucleotides agree with TRBD1. V gave up 4 bases and J gave up 6 bases; unmatched junction bases: 14. CDR1 and CDR2 from the germline V gene are LNHDA and SQIVND (reference sequence). The CDR3 extends over 16 amino acids.

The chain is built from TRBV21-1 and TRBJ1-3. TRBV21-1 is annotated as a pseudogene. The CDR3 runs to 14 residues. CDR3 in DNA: TGTGCCAGCAGCACGCGGTCCTCTGGAAACACCATATATTTT. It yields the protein CASSTRSSGNTIYF.

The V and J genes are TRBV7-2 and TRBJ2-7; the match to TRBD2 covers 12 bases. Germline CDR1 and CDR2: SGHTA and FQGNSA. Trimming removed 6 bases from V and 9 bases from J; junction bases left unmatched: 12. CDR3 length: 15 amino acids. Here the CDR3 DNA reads TGTGCCAGCAGTTTTGGACTAGCGGGAAGGGGAGTGCAGTACTTC. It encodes CASSFGLAGRGVQYF. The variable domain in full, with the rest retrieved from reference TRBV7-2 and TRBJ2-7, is GAGVSQSPSNKVTEKGKDVELRCDPISGHTALYWYRQSLGQGLEFLIYFQGNSAPDKSGLPSDRFSAERTGGSVSTLTIQRTQQEDSAVYLCASSFGLAGRGVQYFGPGTRLTVT.

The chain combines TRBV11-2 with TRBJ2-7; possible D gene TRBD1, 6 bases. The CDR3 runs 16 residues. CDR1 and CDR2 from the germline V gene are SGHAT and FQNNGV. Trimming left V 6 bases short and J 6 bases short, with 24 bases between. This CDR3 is CASRRSQGSAAGEQYF. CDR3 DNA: TGTGCCAGCAGGCGGTCACAGGGCTCTGCGGCTGGCGAGCAGTACTTC. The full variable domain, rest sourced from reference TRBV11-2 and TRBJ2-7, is EAGVAQSPRYKIIEKRQSVAFWCNPISGHATLYWYQQILGQGPKLLIQFQNNGVVDDSQLPKDRFSAERLKGVDSTLKIQPAKLEDSAVYLCASRRSQGSAAGEQYFGPGTRLTVT.

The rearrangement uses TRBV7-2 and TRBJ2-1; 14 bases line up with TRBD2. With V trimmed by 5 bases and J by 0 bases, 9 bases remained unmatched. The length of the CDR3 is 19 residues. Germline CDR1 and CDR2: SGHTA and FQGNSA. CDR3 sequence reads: CASSPGTSGSVGSYNEQFF. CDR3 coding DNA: TGTGCCAGCAGCCCCGGGACTAGCGGGAGTGTAGGCTCCTACAATGAGCAGTTCTTC.

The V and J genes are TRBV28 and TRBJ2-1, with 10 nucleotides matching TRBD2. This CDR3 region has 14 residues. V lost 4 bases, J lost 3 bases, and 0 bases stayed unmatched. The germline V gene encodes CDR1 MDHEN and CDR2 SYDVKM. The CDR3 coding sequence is TGTGCCAGCAGTTCTAGCGGGAGCTACAATGAGCAGTTCTTC. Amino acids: CASSSSGSYNEQFF.

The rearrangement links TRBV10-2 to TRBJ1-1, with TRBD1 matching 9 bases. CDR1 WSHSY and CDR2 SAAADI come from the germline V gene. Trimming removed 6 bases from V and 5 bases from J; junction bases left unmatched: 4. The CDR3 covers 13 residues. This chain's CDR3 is CASRFDRGTEAFF. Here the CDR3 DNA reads TGCGCCAGCAGGTTCGACAGGGGGACTGAAGCTTTCTTT.

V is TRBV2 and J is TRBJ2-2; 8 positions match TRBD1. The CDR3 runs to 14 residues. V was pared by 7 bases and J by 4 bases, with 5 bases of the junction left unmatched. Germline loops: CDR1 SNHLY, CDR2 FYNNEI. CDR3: CASTGQDVTGELFF. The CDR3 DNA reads TGTGCCAGCACGGGACAGGATGTCACCGGGGAGCTGTTTTTT.

The CDR3 reads CASSLAGALEGETQYF. CDR3 coding DNA: TGTGCCAGCAGCTTAGCAGGGGCGCTTGAAGGGGAGACCCAGTACTTC. This chain uses TRBV7-9 with TRBJ2-5; D may be TRBD1 (5 bases). The length of the CDR3 is 16 residues. Germline loops: CDR1 SEHNR, CDR2 FQNEAQ (reference sequence). The V end was cut by 0 bases, the J end by 5 bases, with 16 bases between.